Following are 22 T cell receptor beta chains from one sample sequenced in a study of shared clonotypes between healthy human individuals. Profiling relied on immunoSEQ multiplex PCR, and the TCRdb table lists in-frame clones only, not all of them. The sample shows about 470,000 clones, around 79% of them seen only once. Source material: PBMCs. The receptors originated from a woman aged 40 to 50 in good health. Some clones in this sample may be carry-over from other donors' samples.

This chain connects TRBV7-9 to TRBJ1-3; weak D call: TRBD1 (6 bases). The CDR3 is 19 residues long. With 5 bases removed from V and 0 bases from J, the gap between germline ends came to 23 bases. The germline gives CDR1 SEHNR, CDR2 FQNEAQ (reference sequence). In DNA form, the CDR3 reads TGTGCCAGCAGCCCCGAGGTCGGACAGAGGGACCTCTCTGGAAACACCATATATTTT. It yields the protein CASSPEVGQRDLSGNTIYF.

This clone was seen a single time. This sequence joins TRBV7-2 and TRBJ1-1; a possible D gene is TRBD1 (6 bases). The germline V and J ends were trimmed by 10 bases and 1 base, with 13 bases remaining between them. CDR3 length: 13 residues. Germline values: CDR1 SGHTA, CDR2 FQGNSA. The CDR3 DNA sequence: TGTGCCACGGGAAAGGGGGGGAACACTGAAGCTTTCTTT. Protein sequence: CATGKGGNTEAFF.

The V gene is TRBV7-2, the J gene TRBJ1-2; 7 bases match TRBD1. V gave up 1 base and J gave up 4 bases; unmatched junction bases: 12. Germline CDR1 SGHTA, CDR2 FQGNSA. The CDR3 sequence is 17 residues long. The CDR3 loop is CASSLEARGSSSYGYTF. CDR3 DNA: TGTGCCAGCAGCTTAGAGGCCAGGGGGTCTTCTAGCTATGGCTACACCTTC. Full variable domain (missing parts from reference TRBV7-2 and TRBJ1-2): GAGVSQSPSNKVTEKGKDVELRCDPISGHTALYWYRQSLGQGLEFLIYFQGNSAPDKSGLPSDRFSAERTGGSVSTLTIQRTQQEDSAVYLCASSLEARGSSSYGYTFGSGTRLTVV.

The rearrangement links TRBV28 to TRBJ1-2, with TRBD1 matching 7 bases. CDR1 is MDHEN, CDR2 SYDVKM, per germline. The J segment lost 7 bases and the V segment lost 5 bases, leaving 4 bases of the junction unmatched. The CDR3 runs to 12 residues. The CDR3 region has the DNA TGTGCCAGCAGTACGACAGGGCCTGGCTACACCTTC. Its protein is CASSTTGPGYTF.

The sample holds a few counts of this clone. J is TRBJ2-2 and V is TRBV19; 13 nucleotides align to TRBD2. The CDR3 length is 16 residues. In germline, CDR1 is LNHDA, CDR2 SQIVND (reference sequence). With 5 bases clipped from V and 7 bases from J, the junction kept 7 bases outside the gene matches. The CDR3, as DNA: TGTGCCAGTAGTCCCGGACTAGCGGGAGCTGGCGGGGAGCTGTTTTTT. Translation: CASSPGLAGAGGELFF.

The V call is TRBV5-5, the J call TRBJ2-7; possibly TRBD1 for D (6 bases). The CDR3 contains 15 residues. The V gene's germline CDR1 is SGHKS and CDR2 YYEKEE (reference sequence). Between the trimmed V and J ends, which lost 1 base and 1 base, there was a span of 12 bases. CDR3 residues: CASSLLGQGSYEQYF. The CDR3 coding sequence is TGTGCCAGCAGCTTGTTGGGCCAGGGGTCCTACGAGCAGTACTTC.

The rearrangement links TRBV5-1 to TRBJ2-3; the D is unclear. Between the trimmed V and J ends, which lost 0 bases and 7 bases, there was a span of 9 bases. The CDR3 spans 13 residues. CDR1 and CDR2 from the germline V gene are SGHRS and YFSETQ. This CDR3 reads CASSLVPSNTQYF. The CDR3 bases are TGCGCCAGCAGCTTGGTTCCCTCAAATACGCAGTATTTT.

In nucleotides, the CDR3 is TGTGCCAGCGGTTGGACTTACACTGAAGCTTTCTTT. This encodes CASGWTYTEAFF. The rearrangement uses TRBV2 and TRBJ1-1; D not resolved. Germline V gene sequence: CDR1 SNHLY, CDR2 FYNNEI. Trimming stripped 8 bases from V and 3 bases from J, with 10 bases between. CDR3 length: 12 residues.

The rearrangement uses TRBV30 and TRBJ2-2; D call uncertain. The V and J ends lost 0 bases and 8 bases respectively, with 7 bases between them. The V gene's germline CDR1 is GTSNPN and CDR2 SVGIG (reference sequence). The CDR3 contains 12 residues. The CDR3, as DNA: TGTGCCTGGAGTGTATATGTGGGGGAGCTGTTTTTT. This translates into CAWSVYVGELFF. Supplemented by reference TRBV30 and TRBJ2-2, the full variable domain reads SQTIHQWPATLVQPVGSPLSLECTVEGTSNPNLYWYRQAAGRGLQLLFYSVGIGQISSEVPQNLSASRPQDRQFILSSKKLLLSDSGFYLCAWSVYVGELFFGEGSRLTVL.

CDR3 sequence (DNA): TGTGCCAGCAGCCAAGATTTGTCCGGGGAGCTGTTTTTT. Its protein product is CASSQDLSGELFF. The chain has TRBV4-2 and TRBJ2-2; D gene ambiguous. Germline V gives CDR1 LGHNA, CDR2 YNFKEQ. This CDR3 has 13 amino acids. V lost 0 bases to trimming and J lost 6 bases, with 5 bases between them.

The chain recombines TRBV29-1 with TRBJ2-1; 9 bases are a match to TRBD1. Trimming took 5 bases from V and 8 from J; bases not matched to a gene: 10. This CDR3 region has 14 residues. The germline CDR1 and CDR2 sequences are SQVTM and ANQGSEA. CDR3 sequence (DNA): TGCAGCGTTTCGCTAACAGGGGGCCTCGATGAGCAGTTCTTC. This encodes CSVSLTGGLDEQFF.

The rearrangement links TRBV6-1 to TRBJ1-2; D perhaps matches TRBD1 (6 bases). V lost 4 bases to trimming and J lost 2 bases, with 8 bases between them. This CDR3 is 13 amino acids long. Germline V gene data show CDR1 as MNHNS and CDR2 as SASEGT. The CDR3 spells CASSAGQNYGYTF. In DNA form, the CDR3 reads TGTGCCAGCAGTGCAGGACAGAACTATGGCTACACCTTC.

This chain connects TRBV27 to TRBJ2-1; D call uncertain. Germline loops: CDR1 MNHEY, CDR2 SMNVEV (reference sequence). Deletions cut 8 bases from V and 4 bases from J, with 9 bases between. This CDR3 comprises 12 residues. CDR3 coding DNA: TGTGCCAGCGCCCAGTCGTACAATGAGCAGTTCTTC. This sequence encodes CASAQSYNEQFF.

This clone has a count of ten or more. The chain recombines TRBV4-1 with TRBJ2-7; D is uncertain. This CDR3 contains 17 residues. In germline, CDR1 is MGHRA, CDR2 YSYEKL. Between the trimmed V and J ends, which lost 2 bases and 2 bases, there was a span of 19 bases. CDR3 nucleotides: TGCGCCAGCAGCCAACCCCTAACGACTTACACCCCCTACGAGCAGTACTTC. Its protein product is CASSQPLTTYTPYEQYF.

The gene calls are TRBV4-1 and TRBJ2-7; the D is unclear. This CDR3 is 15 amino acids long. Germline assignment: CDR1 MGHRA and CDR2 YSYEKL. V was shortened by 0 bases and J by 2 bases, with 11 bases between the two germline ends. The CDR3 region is CASSQDPYVPYEQYF. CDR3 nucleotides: TGCGCCAGCAGCCAAGATCCCTACGTTCCCTACGAGCAGTACTTC.

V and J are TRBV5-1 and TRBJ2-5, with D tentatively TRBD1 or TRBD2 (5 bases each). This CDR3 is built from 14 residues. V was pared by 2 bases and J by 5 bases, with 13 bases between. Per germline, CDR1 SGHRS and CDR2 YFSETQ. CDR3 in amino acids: CASSFAPRDETQYF. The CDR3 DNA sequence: TGCGCCAGCAGCTTCGCCCCCAGGGACGAGACCCAGTACTTC.

The DNA for the CDR3 is TGTGCCAGCAGCTTGGTTGGGAGCGGGGGACCAGATACGCAGTATTTT. Translating it yields CASSLVGSGGPDTQYF. The rearrangement links TRBV5-4 to TRBJ2-3; TRBD2 aligns across 8 bases. Trimming cost V 0 bases and J 4 bases; bases outside gene matches: 7. The germline gives CDR1 SGHNT, CDR2 YYREEE (reference sequence). The CDR3 extends over 16 amino acids.

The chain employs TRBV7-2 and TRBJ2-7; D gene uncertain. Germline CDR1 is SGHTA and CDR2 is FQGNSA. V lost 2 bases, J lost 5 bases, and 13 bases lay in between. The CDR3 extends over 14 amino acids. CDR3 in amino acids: CASSLRVGQDEQYF. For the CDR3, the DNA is TGTGCCAGCAGCTTACGAGTGGGCCAGGACGAGCAGTACTTC. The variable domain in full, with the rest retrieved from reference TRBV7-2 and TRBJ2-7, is GAGVSQSPSNKVTEKGKDVELRCDPISGHTALYWYRQSLGQGLEFLIYFQGNSAPDKSGLPSDRFSAERTGGSVSTLTIQRTQQEDSAVYLCASSLRVGQDEQYFGPGTRLTVT.

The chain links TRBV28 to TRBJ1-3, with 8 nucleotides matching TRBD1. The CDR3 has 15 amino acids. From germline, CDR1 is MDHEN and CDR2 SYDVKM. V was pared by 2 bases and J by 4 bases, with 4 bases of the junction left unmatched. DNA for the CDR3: TGTGCCAGCAGTTTAGCCGCAGGGGGCGGAAACACCATATATTTT. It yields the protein CASSLAAGGGNTIYF.

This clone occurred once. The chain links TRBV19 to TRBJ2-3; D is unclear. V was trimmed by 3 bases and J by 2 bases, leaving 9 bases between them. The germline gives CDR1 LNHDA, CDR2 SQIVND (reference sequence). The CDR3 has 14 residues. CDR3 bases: TGTGCCAGTAGTATGCCAGAGACCACAGATACGCAGTATTTT. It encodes CASSMPETTDTQYF.

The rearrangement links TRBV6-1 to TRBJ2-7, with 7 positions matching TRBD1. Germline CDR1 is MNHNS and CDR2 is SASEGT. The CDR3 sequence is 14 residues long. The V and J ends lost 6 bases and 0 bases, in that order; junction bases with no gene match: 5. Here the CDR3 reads CASRNRGSSYEQYF. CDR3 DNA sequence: TGTGCCAGCAGGAACAGGGGAAGCTCCTACGAGCAGTACTTC.

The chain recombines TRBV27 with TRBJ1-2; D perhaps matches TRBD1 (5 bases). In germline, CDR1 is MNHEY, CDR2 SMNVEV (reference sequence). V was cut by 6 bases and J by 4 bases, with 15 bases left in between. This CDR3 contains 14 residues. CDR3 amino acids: CASRLRDGSYGYTF. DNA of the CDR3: TGTGCCAGCAGGCTCCGGGACGGAAGCTATGGCTACACCTTC.